This TCR beta chain is from a study of cytomegalovirus exposure and HLA in healthy donors. In regard to this clone: Its antigen is as yet unknown.

Primers included in the PCR were 60 Vbeta and 13 Jbeta primers. The method was immunoSEQ multiplex PCR; TCRdb's version includes in-frame clones alone and lacks a portion of them. The table records 65,000 to 90,000 clones, 78% of them present only once. Findings of the study overall: The study assumed roughly uniform donor sequencing depth for presence/absence analyses. Usually a TCR sequence was rare, but some public TCRs were found in many donors.

V lost 6 bases and J lost 0; bases outside the gene matches: 5. This CDR3 has 16 residues. Germline CDR1 and CDR2: KGHSH and LQKENI. The specimen sequenced was PBMCs. The chain links TRBV18 to TRBJ1-3; 10 bases agree with TRBD1. This TCR was recovered from a woman in her thirties or forties in good health and CMV-seropositive. The CDR3 is CASSTGTGDSGNTIYF. The CDR3 coding sequence is TGTGCCAGCTCGACCGGGACAGGGGACTCTGGAAACACCATATATTTT. Using reference TRBV18 and TRBJ1-3 for the parts outside the CDR3, the full variable domain is NAGVMQNPRHLVRRRGQEARLRCSPMKGHSHVYWYRQLPEEGLKFMVYLQKENIIDESGMPKERFSAEFPKEGPSILRIQQVVRGDSAAYFCASSTGTGDSGNTIYFGEGSWLTVV.